This T cell receptor (beta chain) came from a study of blood T cell repertoires in COVID-19. The overall study: Samples of COVID-19 (acute and convalescent) were obtained from the United States, Italy and Spain.

Per the authors' pipeline: For nucleated cells, counts were estimated from reference gene primer amplification. TCRdb's copy holds only in-frame clones and misses some; the assay was immunoSEQ multiplex PCR. V and J calls and clone size are given by that table; D and trimming were obtained from the DNA. Of fewer than 95,000 clones in the sample, around 72% were seen once. The germline gives CDR1 SEHNR, CDR2 FQNEAQ (reference sequence). Trimming stripped 6 bases from V and 6 bases from J, with 9 bases between. The CDR3 is 12 residues long. The receptor's source is a woman aged 80 or over with acute or convalescent COVID-19. The chain combines TRBV7-9 with TRBJ1-5; no reliable D call. The sequenced material came from peripheral blood. CDR3 sequence reads: CASSIGSQPQHF. CDR3 in DNA: TGTGCCAGCAGTATCGGGAGTCAGCCCCAGCATTTT. Drawing the rest from reference TRBV7-9 and TRBJ1-5, the complete variable domain is DTGVSQNPRHKITKRGQNVTFRCDPISEHNRLYWYRQTLGQGPEFLTYFQNEAQLEKSRLLSDRFSAERPKGSFSTLEIQRTEQGDSAMYLCASSIGSQPQHFGDGTRLSIL.